The clone carrying this TCR beta chain was observed once. The CDR3 runs to 18 residues. Losses at the gene ends were 0 bases for V and 1 base for J; bases not matched to a gene: 9. Germline V CDR1 and CDR2: SGHDN, FVKESK. Authors' analysis steps: From reference gene primer amplification, estimates of nucleated cell counts were derived. Sequencing used immunoSEQ multiplex PCR; TCRdb keeps in-frame clones, though not all of them. For V, J and clone size, that table is used; D and trimming come from the DNA. The sample lists roughly 270,000 clones, roughly 85% seen once, with 4.5% to 6% in the top ten. The source of the sample is a study of blood T cell repertoires in COVID-19.

The sequencing sample was made of peripheral blood. This chain connects TRBV14 to TRBJ2-5, with 9 bases lining up with TRBD1. This TCR derives from a man in his forties or fifties with active or convalescent COVID-19. CDR3 amino acids: CASSQDEETGGLQETQYF. The CDR3 bases are TGTGCCAGCAGCCAAGATGAGGAGACAGGGGGGCTCCAAGAGACCCAGTACTTC.